Listed below are T cell receptor beta chains from one sample, sequenced in a study of cytomegalovirus exposure and HLA in healthy donors. Some clones are missing from TCRdb's copy, which holds only in-frame ones; the method was immunoSEQ multiplex PCR. The sample has approximately 65,000 clones, more than 95% seen once. What was sequenced was PBMCs. All receptors come from a man between 18 and 29 years old in good health and CMV-seronegative. The CDR3 runs from the conserved cysteine through the conserved F or W. The D gene is left open where the match is weak. Some rows mark clone size as missing; the rest say once, few, many or name a class of expanded clone.

TRBJ1-2	TRBD1	-	TRBV6-1	CASRGQLEYYGYTF	TGTGCCAGCAGGGGACAGCTCGAGTACTATGGCTACACCTTC
TRBJ2-7	-	-	TRBV2	CASLSSYEQYF	TGTGCCAGCCTAAGCTCCTACGAGCAGTACTTC
TRBJ2-7	TRBD2	-	TRBV9	CASSLRRGATTYEQYF	TGTGCCAGCAGCCTCAGGCGGGGGGCCACTACCTACGAGCAGTACTTC
TRBJ1-5	TRBD1	-	TRBV2	CASSEGAPDRQPQHF	TGTGCCAGCAGCGAGGGGGCCCCGGATCGACAGCCCCAGCATTTT
TRBJ2-5	-	-	TRBV5-6	CASSLLRDNQETQYF	TGTGCCAGCAGCTTACTCCGGGACAACCAAGAGACCCAGTACTTC
TRBJ2-3	TRBD1	-	TRBV2	CASSAGGLGSDTQYF	TGTGCCAGCAGCGCAGGGGGTCTAGGGTCAGATACGCAGTATTTT
TRBJ2-1	-	-	TRBV15	CATSREPGTRANEQFF	TGTGCCACCAGCAGAGAACCGGGAACGCGGGCCAATGAGCAGTTCTTC
TRBJ1-1	-	-	TRBV27	CASSLYRTPSRTEAFF	TGTGCCAGCAGTTTATACCGGACTCCCAGTAGGACTGAAGCTTTCTTT
TRBJ2-5	-	-	TRBV7-8	CASSFEAGVETQYF	TGTGCCAGCAGCTTTGAGGCAGGGGTAGAGACCCAGTACTTC
TRBJ2-7	-	-	TRBV2	CASSEKTGTYEQYF	TGTGCCAGCAGTGAAAAAACAGGGACCTACGAGCAGTACTTC
TRBJ1-2	TRBD1	-	TRBV27	CASRIGGTGNGYTF	TGTGCCAGCAGGATAGGGGGGACAGGGAATGGCTACACCTTC
TRBJ1-2	-	-	TRBV7-9	CASTLGGNYGYTF	TGTGCCAGCACCCTGGGGGGGAACTATGGCTACACCTTC
TRBJ2-2	TRBD2	once	TRBV2	CASSERRLAGDTGELFF	TGTGCCAGCAGTGAACGTAGGCTAGCGGGAGACACCGGGGAGCTGTTTTTT
TRBJ1-1	-	-	TRBV11-3	CASSLDWGRDTEAFF	TGTGCCAGCAGCTTAGATTGGGGGCGCGACACTGAAGCTTTCTTT
TRBJ2-7	-	-	TRBV2	CASSGGRGNHEQYF	TGTGCCAGCAGTGGAGGCAGGGGAAACCACGAGCAGTACTTC
TRBJ1-1	TRBD1	-	TRBV28	CASGPGQGLDTEAFF	TGTGCCAGCGGTCCGGGACAGGGATTAGACACTGAAGCTTTCTTT
TRBJ1-1	-	-	TRBV2	CASTPESGANTEAFF	TGTGCCAGCACCCCAGAATCGGGAGCGAACACTGAAGCTTTCTTT
TRBJ1-5	-	-	TRBV13	CASSLGQGIVQPQHF	TGTGCCAGCAGCTTAGGTCAGGGGATTGTACAGCCCCAGCATTTT
TRBJ1-2	-	-	TRBV5-5	CASSLAGGANYGYTF	TGTGCCAGCAGCTTGGCCGGAGGAGCTAACTATGGCTACACCTTC
TRBJ2-5	TRBD1	once	TRBV19	CASSSAGGETETQYF	TGTGCCAGTAGTAGCGCAGGGGGCGAGACGGAGACCCAGTACTTC
TRBJ1-4	-	-	TRBV9	CASSPQATNEKLFF	TGTGCCAGCAGCCCACAGGCAACTAATGAAAAACTGTTTTTT
TRBJ2-5	-	-	TRBV18	CASSLQGQETQYF	TGTGCCAGCTCACTCCAGGGCCAAGAGACCCAGTACTTC
TRBJ1-2	-	-	TRBV6-5	CASSPIGGNYGYTF	TGTGCCAGCAGCCCCATTGGGGGGAACTATGGCTACACCTTC
TRBJ2-7	-	-	TRBV2	CASGGYEQYF	TGTGCCAGCGGGGGGTACGAGCAGTACTTC